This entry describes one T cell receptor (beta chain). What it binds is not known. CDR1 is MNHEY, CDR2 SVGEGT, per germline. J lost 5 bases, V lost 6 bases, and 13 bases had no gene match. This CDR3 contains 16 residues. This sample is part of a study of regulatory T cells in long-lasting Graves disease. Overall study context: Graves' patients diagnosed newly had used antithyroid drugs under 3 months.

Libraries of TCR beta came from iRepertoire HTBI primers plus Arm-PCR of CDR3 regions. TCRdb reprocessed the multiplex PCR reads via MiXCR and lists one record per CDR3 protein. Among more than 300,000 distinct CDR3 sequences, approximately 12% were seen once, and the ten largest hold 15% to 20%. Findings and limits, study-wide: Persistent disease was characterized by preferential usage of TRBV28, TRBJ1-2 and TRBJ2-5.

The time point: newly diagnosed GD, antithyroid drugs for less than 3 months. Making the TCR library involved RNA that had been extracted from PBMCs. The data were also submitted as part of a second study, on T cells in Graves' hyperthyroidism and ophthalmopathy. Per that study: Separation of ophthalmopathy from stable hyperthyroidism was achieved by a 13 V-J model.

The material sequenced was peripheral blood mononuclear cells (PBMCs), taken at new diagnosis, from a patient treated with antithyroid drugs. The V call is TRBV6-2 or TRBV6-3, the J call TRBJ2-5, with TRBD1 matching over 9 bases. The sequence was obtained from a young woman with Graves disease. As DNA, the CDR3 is TGTGCCAGCAGCGGGAGAAACAGGGGGCATTGGGAGACCCAGTACTTC. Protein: CASSGRNRGHWETQYF.